The next 13 T cell receptor beta chains were all read from a single sample in a study of T cells in Graves' hyperthyroidism and ophthalmopathy. Template material for amplifying TCR beta CDR3 regions consisted of RNA transcripts. TCR CDR3 underwent first-round RT-PCR with the HTBI primer set. TCRdb fed the multiplex PCR reads into MiXCR, producing one record per CDR3 protein. The repertoire holds around 660,000 distinct CDR3 sequences, with less than 45% as singletons. The material sequenced was peripheral blood or thyroid tissue (not recorded which). These receptors all stem from an adult man with Graves' disease, either hyperthyroidism or ophthalmopathy (not recorded which).

Concerning this clonotype itself: A much more abundant neighbour one base away suggests this may be a read error. V gene TRBV13 combines with J gene TRBJ1-5; weak D call: TRBD1 (6 bases). This CDR3 has 14 residues. With 8 bases removed from V and 1 base from J, the gap between germline ends came to 12 bases. CDR1 and CDR2 (germline): PRHDT, FYEKMQ (reference sequence). CDR3 protein: CASRPQGSNQPQHF. In nucleotides, the CDR3 is TGTGCCAGCCGCCCACAGGGCAGCAATCAGCCCCAGCATTTT. The full variable domain, in which reference TRBV13 and TRBJ1-5 provide the parts outside the CDR3, is AAGVIQSPRHLIKEKRETATLKCYPIPRHDTVYWYQQGPGQDPQFLISFYEKMQSDKGSIPDRFSAQQFSDYHSELNMSSLELGDSALYFCASRPQGSNQPQHFGDGTRLSIL.

The chain joins TRBV7-8 to TRBJ2-7; 8 nucleotides agree with TRBD1. The DNA end is a closer match to TRBJ2-1, so the J assignment may be wrong. Germline values: CDR1 SGHVS, CDR2 FQNEAQ. The CDR3 contains 18 residues. This chain's CDR3 is CASSLAGGLPSSYNEQFF. As DNA, the CDR3 is TGTGCCAGCAGCTTGGCAGGGGGCCTACCGAGCTCCTACAATGAGCAGTTCTTC.

Many counts were recorded for this clonotype. The V call is TRBV7-2, the J call TRBJ2-5; no definite D call. Trimming cost V 3 bases and J 4 bases, with 6 bases left between them. The CDR3 consists of 12 residues. In germline, CDR1 is SGHTA, CDR2 FQGNSA. In DNA, the CDR3 is TGTGCCAGCAGCTTTCTCGGAGAGACCCAGTACTTC. Translating it yields CASSFLGETQYF.

The V gene is TRBV12-3 or TRBV12-4, the J gene TRBJ1-5, with D tentatively TRBD1 (5 bases). The CDR3 consists of 14 residues. V lost 3 bases, J lost 3 bases, and 9 bases lay in between. Here the CDR3 reads CASSFPGNNQPQHF. The CDR3, as DNA: TGTGCCAGCAGTTTTCCAGGGAACAATCAGCCCCAGCATTTT.

This clonotype showed up many times. The V and J genes are TRBV7-9 and TRBJ1-4, with D maybe TRBD1 (5 bases). Germline lookup yields CDR1 SEHNR and CDR2 FQNEAQ (reference sequence). V dropped 1 base and J dropped 7 bases, with 13 bases sitting between them. This CDR3 has 15 residues. The CDR3 protein is CASSLVAGLGEKLFF. As DNA, the CDR3 is TGTGCCAGCAGCTTAGTGGCGGGACTGGGTGAAAAACTGTTTTTT. Complete variable domain (other parts from reference TRBV7-9 and TRBJ1-4): DTGVSQNPRHKITKRGQNVTFRCDPISEHNRLYWYRQTLGQGPEFLTYFQNEAQLEKSRLLSDRFSAERPKGSFSTLEIQRTEQGDSAMYLCASSLVAGLGEKLFFGSGTQLSVL.

This chain joins TRBV6-5 and TRBJ2-5; D gene ambiguous. CDR3 size: 11 residues. With 2 bases removed from V and 7 bases from J, the gap between germline ends came to 5 bases. Germline loops: CDR1 MNHEY, CDR2 SVGAGI. The CDR3 DNA is TGTGCCAGCAGTTACCTGGGGACCCAGTACTTC. Its translation is CASSYLGTQYF.

The chain recombines TRBV5-1 with TRBJ2-5, with a weak D call TRBD2 (6 bases). V was cut by 4 bases and J by 5 bases, with 15 bases left in between. CDR1 SGHRS and CDR2 YFSETQ come from the germline V gene. This CDR3 has 14 amino acids. In nucleotides, the CDR3 is TGCGCCAGCAGCAGAGGGACGGGGGACGAGACCCAGTACTTC. Protein: CASSRGTGDETQYF.

This clonotype was detected a few times. The V call is TRBV9, the J call TRBJ1-1; maybe TRBD1 (5 bases). This CDR3 has 15 amino acids. The V end lost 4 bases, the J end lost 4 bases, and 17 bases lay between the germline ends. CDR1 is SGDLS and CDR2 is YYNGEE in the germline V gene. The CDR3: CASSLEGQGGTEAFF. The CDR3 DNA reads as TGTGCCAGCAGCTTAGAGGGGCAGGGTGGCACTGAAGCTTTCTTT.

The count of this clonotype is one. The rearrangement uses TRBV2 and TRBJ2-7; 8 positions match TRBD1. CDR3 length: 15 amino acids. Germline CDR1 is SNHLY and CDR2 is FYNNEI. J lost 4 bases, V lost 6 bases, and 11 bases had no gene match. The CDR3 region has the DNA TGTGCCAGCAGCTTAGGTGCAGGGGGCTTTTACGAGCAGTACTTC. It encodes CASSLGAGGFYEQYF.

The chain is built from TRBV19 and TRBJ1-6, with D perhaps matching TRBD1 (6 bases). The CDR3 contains 15 residues. CDR1 is LNHDA, CDR2 SQIVND, per germline (reference sequence). V lost 2 bases and J lost 10, with 15 bases in between. The CDR3 DNA reads TGTGCCAGTAGTATACTCCAGGGGATGGGCTCACCCCTCCACTTT. As protein: CASSILQGMGSPLHF.

This clonotype has just a few counts. The chain combines TRBV12-3 or TRBV12-4 with TRBJ1-2; D not resolved. The V and J ends lost 3 bases and 4 bases respectively, with 18 bases between them. This CDR3 region has 16 residues. The CDR3 nucleotides read TGTGCCAGCAGTTTTCGGCAAGAGCTCCGTACCTATGGCTACACCTTC. Translated: CASSFRQELRTYGYTF.

This clonotype has only a few counts. This chain joins TRBV7-8 and TRBJ2-5; D call uncertain. The V gene's germline CDR1 is SGHVS and CDR2 FQNEAQ. Trimming cost V 1 base and J 2 bases, with 11 bases left between them. The CDR3 spans 15 residues. The CDR3 region is CASSLGISPQETQYF. CDR3 bases: TGTGCCAGCAGCTTAGGGATCAGCCCACAAGAGACCCAGTACTTC. The whole variable domain, remainder taken from reference TRBV7-8 and TRBJ2-5, is GAGVSQSPRYKVAKRGQDVALRCDPISGHVSLFWYQQALGQGPEFLTYFQNEAQLDKSGLPSDRFFAERPEGSVSTLKIQRTQQEDSAVYLCASSLGISPQETQYFGPGTRLLVL.

Only a few counts were recorded for this clonotype. The J gene is TRBJ2-7, the V gene TRBV20-1; 7 nucleotides match TRBD2. Germline V gives CDR1 DFQATT, CDR2 SNEGSKA (reference sequence). The CDR3 totals 13 residues. V lost 3 bases, J lost 3 bases, and 5 bases stayed unmatched. CDR3 sequence (DNA): TGCAGTGCTAGGCGCGGGGGAGACTACGAGCAGTACTTC. Protein sequence: CSARRGGDYEQYF.